This T cell receptor (beta chain) was captured by sequencing in a study of human T cells and chemical hapten exposure. In this sample, this clonotype turned up a few times. One entry per CDR3 protein, called by TCRdb with MiXCR from the RACE reads. The data contain 62,000 or so distinct CDR3 sequences, around 9.9% of them seen just once; the ten biggest clones take up roughly 5.3%. Per the germline V gene, CDR1 is SQVTM and CDR2 is ANQGSEA. Trimming cost V 5 bases and J 6 bases, with 12 bases left between them. The CDR3 is 12 residues long. The time point: pre-sensitization, week 0. Regarding treatment: therapeutic diphenylcyclopropenone sensitization with weekly scalp DPC.

The V and J genes are TRBV29-1 and TRBJ2-3, with D uncertain. The sequence was collected from a woman aged 45-65 years with alopecia areata. Some clones in this sample may be carry-over from other donors' samples. The sequencing used whole blood, collected in connection with sensitization to the hapten diphenylcyclopropenone (DPC). The DNA for the CDR3 is TGCAGCGTTATCAGTGGATCGGATACGCAGTATTTT. Residues: CSVISGSDTQYF.